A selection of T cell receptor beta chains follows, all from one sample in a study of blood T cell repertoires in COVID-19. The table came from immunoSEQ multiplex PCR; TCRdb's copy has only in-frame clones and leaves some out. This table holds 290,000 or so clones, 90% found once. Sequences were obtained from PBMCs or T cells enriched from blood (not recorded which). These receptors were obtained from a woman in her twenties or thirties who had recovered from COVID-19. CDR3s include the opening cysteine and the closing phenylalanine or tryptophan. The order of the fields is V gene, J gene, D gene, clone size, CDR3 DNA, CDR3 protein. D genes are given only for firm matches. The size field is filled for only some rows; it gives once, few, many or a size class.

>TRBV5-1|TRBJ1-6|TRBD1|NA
TGCGCCAGCAGCTTGACCGGACAGGGCTACTCACCCCTCCACTTT
CASSLTGQGYSPLHF
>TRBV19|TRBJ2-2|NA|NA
TGTGCCAGTAGTGCCTTTCAGGGGACCGGGGAGCTGTTTTTT
CASSAFQGTGELFF
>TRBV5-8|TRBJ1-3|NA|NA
TGTGCCAGCAGCTTGGAGGACATGGCTCTCTCTGGAAACACCATATATTTT
CASSLEDMALSGNTIYF
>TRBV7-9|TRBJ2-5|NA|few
TGTGCCAGCAGCAACACCGAAGGCGCGGGGGAGACCCAGTACTTC
CASSNTEGAGETQYF
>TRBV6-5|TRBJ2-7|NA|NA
TGTGCCAGCAGGGTTTTCAGGGGGGACTACGAGCAGTACTTC
CASRVFRGDYEQYF
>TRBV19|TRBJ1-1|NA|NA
TGTGCCAGTAGTACCCCTCCCACATCAGGGAACAGACCTGAAGCTTTCTTT
CASSTPPTSGNRPEAFF
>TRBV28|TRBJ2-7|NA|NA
TGTGCCAGCAGCGGAGGGGGGGTACAGTTCTTAGAGCAGTACTTC
CASSGGGVQFLEQYF
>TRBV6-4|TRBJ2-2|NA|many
TGTGCCAGCAGTGTACTAGCCACCGGGGAGCTGTTTTTT
CASSVLATGELFF
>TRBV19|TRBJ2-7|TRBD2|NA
TGTGCCAGTAGTATGAGTGGACTAGCGGGAGACAGCTACGAGCAGTACTTC
CASSMSGLAGDSYEQYF
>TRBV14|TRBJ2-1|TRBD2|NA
TGTGCCAGCAGCTTTTTGACCAGCGGGAGGGCCGTTGAGCAGTTCTTC
CASSFLTSGRAVEQFF
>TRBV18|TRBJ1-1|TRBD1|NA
TGTGCCAGCTCACCACCTGCCGCAGGGGGTTCCACTGAAGCTTTCTTT
CASSPPAAGGSTEAFF
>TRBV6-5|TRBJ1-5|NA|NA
TGTGCCAGCAGTTACATCGCGCACCAGCCCCAGCATTTT
CASSYIAHQPQHF
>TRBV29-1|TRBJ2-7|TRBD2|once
TGCAGCGTTCGAACTAGCGGAAATTCCATCGAGCAGTACTTC
CSVRTSGNSIEQYF
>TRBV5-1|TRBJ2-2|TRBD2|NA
TGCGCCAGCAGAACCGGGACTAGCGGGACAACCGACACCGGGGAGCTGTTTTTT
CASRTGTSGTTDTGELFF
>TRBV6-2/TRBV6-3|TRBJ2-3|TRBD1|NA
TGTGCCAGCAGTGACTACAGGGGGTCAAGCACAGATACGCAGTATTTT
CASSDYRGSSTDTQYF
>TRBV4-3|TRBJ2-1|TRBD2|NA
TGCGCCAGCAGCCATCTTATATCCGGGACTAGCGGGTACAATGAGCAGTTCTTC
CASSHLISGTSGYNEQFF
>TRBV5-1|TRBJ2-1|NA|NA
TGCGCCAGCAGCGAAAGTTTTAGCCAGAATGAGCAGTTCTTC
CASSESFSQNEQFF
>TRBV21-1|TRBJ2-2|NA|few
TGTGCCAGTTCCGGGACACCCAACGGGGAGCTGTTTTTT
CASSGTPNGELFF
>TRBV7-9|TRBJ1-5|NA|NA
TGTGCCAGCAGCCGAGGAGATAGCAATCAGCCCCAGCATTTT
CASSRGDSNQPQHF
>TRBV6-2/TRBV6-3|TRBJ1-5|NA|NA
TGTGCCAGCAGCTCGCAGGGGTATAATCAGCCCCAGCATTTT
CASSSQGYNQPQHF
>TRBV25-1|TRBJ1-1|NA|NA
TGTGCCAGCAGTGAAAGGGGCAGAAAGATGAACACTGAAGCTTTCTTT
CASSERGRKMNTEAFF
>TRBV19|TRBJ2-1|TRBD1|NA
TGTGCCAGTAGTATAGCGCGGGGGACAGGGATGGTCAATGAGCAGTTCTTC
CASSIARGTGMVNEQFF
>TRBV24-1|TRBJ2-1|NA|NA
TGTGCCACCAGTGATTTGCAGGGGCGCAATGAGCAGTTCTTC
CATSDLQGRNEQFF
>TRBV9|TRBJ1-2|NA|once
TGTGCCAGCAGCGTAGGGGACTGGGCAGCGCCTTATGGCTACACCTTC
CASSVGDWAAPYGYTF
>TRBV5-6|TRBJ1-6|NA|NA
TGTGCCAGCAGCCCCCCAGGGGCCTCCTATAATTCACCCCTCCACTTT
CASSPPGASYNSPLHF
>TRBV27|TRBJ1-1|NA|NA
TGTGCCAGCAGTTTCGTCAGGGCGATGAACACTGAAGCTTTCTTT
CASSFVRAMNTEAFF
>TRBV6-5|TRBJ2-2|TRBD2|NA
TGTGCCAGCAGACTAGCGGGGCGGGCCGGGGAGCTGTTTTTT
CASRLAGRAGELFF
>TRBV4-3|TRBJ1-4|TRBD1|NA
TGCGCCAGCAGCCAAAGGCCAGGGGGCTGGGAAAAACTGTTTTTT
CASSQRPGGWEKLFF